The 31 T cell receptor beta chains presented below share a single source sample, sequenced in a study of blood T cell repertoires in COVID-19. This table comes from immunoSEQ multiplex PCR, and its TCRdb copy is limited to in-frame clones, with some not included. In the table there are about 150,000 clones, roughly 84% of which are singletons. Sample: PBMCs or T cells enriched from blood (not recorded which). The receptors were gathered from a woman between 45 and 65 years old who had been exposed to COVID-19.

The chain carries TRBV3-1 (or the pseudogene TRBV3-2) and TRBJ2-1, with 8 bases matching TRBD1. Germline V CDR1 and CDR2: LGHDT, YNNKEL (reference sequence). With 0 bases clipped from V and 5 bases from J, the junction kept 12 bases outside the gene matches. CDR3 size: 18 residues. CDR3 sequence: CASSQDRLGQGRDNEQFF. The DNA for the CDR3 is TGTGCCAGCAGCCAAGATCGGCTTGGACAGGGAAGGGACAATGAGCAGTTCTTC.

This rearrangement joins TRBV5-1 to TRBJ1-2; 8 bases line up with TRBD1. V lost 4 bases, J lost 4 bases, and 3 bases stayed unmatched. The CDR3 is 13 residues long. Germline V gene data show CDR1 as SGHRS and CDR2 as YFSETQ. The CDR3 sequence: CASSIGTGYGYTF. CDR3 DNA: TGCGCCAGCAGCATCGGGACAGGCTATGGCTACACCTTC.

The chain carries TRBV7-2 and TRBJ1-1; 7 positions match TRBD1. Trimming at V came to 5 bases and at J to 5 bases, leaving 8 bases not matched to a gene. This CDR3 is 14 amino acids long. Germline CDR1 and CDR2: SGHTA and FQGNSA. CDR3 residues: CASSPRQGKTEAFF. Written as DNA, the CDR3 is TGTGCCAGCAGCCCGCGACAGGGAAAAACTGAAGCTTTCTTT.

The chain couples TRBV15 to TRBJ2-1, with D unclear. This CDR3 contains 13 residues. The V and J ends lost 2 bases and 3 bases respectively, with 5 bases between them. Germline assignment: CDR1 LNHNV and CDR2 YYDKDF (reference sequence). The CDR3 DNA sequence: TGTGCCACCAGCAGAACTCGCTACAATGAGCAGTTCTTC. It specifies CATSRTRYNEQFF.

V usage is TRBV7-8 and J usage is TRBJ1-5; 7 nucleotides align to TRBD1. Germline loops: CDR1 SGHVS, CDR2 FQNEAQ. After removal of 5 bases from V and 0 bases from J, the junction contained 7 bases not matched to a gene. The CDR3 is made up of 16 amino acids. The CDR3 sequence is CASSQDRTYSNQPQHF. DNA of the CDR3: TGTGCCAGCAGCCAGGACAGGACCTATAGCAATCAGCCCCAGCATTTT.

The rearrangement uses TRBV10-3 and TRBJ2-2; 8 bases fit TRBD1. V dropped 5 bases and J dropped 4; count of bases not matched to a gene: 6. Looked up from germline, CDR1 is ENHRY and CDR2 is SYGVKD. The CDR3 has 15 amino acids. The CDR3 nucleotides are TGTGCCATCAGTATCAGGGGGCCGAGCACCGGGGAGCTGTTTTTT. It yields the protein CAISIRGPSTGELFF.

This chain uses TRBV24-1 with TRBJ1-6; no clear D gene. This CDR3 has 20 amino acids. V was trimmed by 2 bases and J by 0 bases, leaving 19 bases between them. Germline CDR1 KGHDR, CDR2 SFDVKD. The CDR3 sequence is CATSDWEGCFPSSYNSPLHF. DNA of the CDR3: TGTGCCACCAGTGATTGGGAGGGCTGCTTTCCTAGCTCCTATAATTCACCCCTCCACTTT.

There are a few counts of this clone. V usage is TRBV5-4 and J usage is TRBJ1-1, with 8 bases aligning to TRBD1. Germline lookup yields CDR1 SGHNT and CDR2 YYREEE (reference sequence). This CDR3 is 17 amino acids long. J lost 0 bases, V lost 1 base, and 8 bases had no gene match. The CDR3 sequence: CASSLPRGRDVNTEAFF. CDR3 nucleotide sequence: TGTGCCAGCAGCTTGCCCAGGGGGCGTGATGTGAACACTGAAGCTTTCTTT.

The CDR3 region has the DNA TGCGCCAGCAGCTTGGACCCAACCGGGGAGACCCAGTACTTC. It translates to CASSLDPTGETQYF. The chain carries TRBV5-1 and TRBJ2-5; D call uncertain. The V gene's germline CDR1 is SGHRS and CDR2 YFSETQ. The CDR3 has 14 residues. V lost 0 bases and J 5 bases, leaving 11 bases between the germline ends.

The gene calls are TRBV19 and TRBJ2-3; D possibly corresponds to TRBD2 (7 bases). CDR3 size: 16 residues. The ends were cut back, 3 bases at V and 4 bases at J, with 17 bases in the middle. Germline assignment: CDR1 LNHDA and CDR2 SQIVND (reference sequence). DNA for the CDR3: TGTGCCAGTAGTATTAGGGGGGGTTCTGGGGCAGATACGCAGTATTTT. Its protein product is CASSIRGGSGADTQYF. Together with reference TRBV19 and TRBJ2-3, the CDR3 gives the full variable domain: DGGITQSPKYLFRKEGQNVTLSCEQNLNHDAMYWYRQDPGQGLRLIYYSQIVNDFQKGDIAEGYSVSREKKESFPLTVTSAQKNPTAFYLCASSIRGGSGADTQYFGPGTRLTVL.

This rearrangement joins TRBV21-1 to TRBJ1-6; the table assigns TRBD1, which was not confirmed against the DNA. TRBV21-1 is classified as a pseudogene. This CDR3 comprises 17 residues. The CDR3 protein is CASSPGKNSMLDSPLHF. The CDR3 bases are TGTGCCAGCAGCCCAGGGAAAAACTCAATGTTAGATTCACCCCTCCACTTT.

This chain's CDR3 is CATKREVSYEQYF. The CDR3 coding sequence is TGTGCCACGAAAAGGGAGGTCTCCTACGAGCAGTACTTC. This chain links TRBV2 with TRBJ2-7; tentative D call: TRBD2 (6 bases). V lost 10 bases, J lost 0 bases, and 13 bases lay in between. CDR3 length equals 13 residues. Germline V gene sequence: CDR1 SNHLY, CDR2 FYNNEI.

The chain joins TRBV5-4 to TRBJ2-7; 7 bases are shared with TRBD1. CDR1 is SGHNT and CDR2 is YYREEE in the germline V gene (reference sequence). V dropped 4 bases and J dropped 2; count of bases not matched to a gene: 12. CDR3 length: 16 residues. The CDR3, as DNA: TGTGCCAGCAGCCCAACACAGGGGTCCCCCACCTACGAGCAGTACTTC. Its protein product is CASSPTQGSPTYEQYF. Supplemented by reference TRBV5-4 and TRBJ2-7, the full variable domain reads ETGVTQSPTHLIKTRGQQVTLRCSSQSGHNTVSWYQQALGQGPQFIFQYYREEENGRGNFPPRFSGLQFPNYSSELNVNALELDDSALYLCASSPTQGSPTYEQYFGPGTRLTVT.

This chain connects TRBV4-3 to TRBJ1-4; 7 bases are a match to TRBD1. The length of the CDR3 is 15 residues. Germline loops: CDR1 LGHNA, CDR2 YSLEER. With 8 bases clipped from V and 4 bases from J, the junction kept 10 bases outside the gene matches. The CDR3 DNA reads as TGCGCCAGCGCGGTCAGGGGGTCGATTAATGAAAAACTGTTTTTT. Translating it yields CASAVRGSINEKLFF.

The chain uses TRBV6-5 and TRBJ2-7; 7 positions agree with TRBD1. The CDR3 consists of 14 residues. The germline V gene has CDR1 MNHEY and CDR2 SVGAGI. V lost 0 bases, J lost 5 bases, and 4 bases stayed unmatched. CDR3 region: CASSYSGQRNEQYF. The CDR3 region has the DNA TGTGCCAGCAGTTACTCGGGACAGAGAAACGAGCAGTACTTC.

This chain joins TRBV9 and TRBJ1-2; 9 bases are shared with TRBD1. The V segment lost 1 base and the J segment 8 bases; nucleotides outside the gene matches: 6. Germline CDR1 is SGDLS and CDR2 is YYNGEE. The length of the CDR3 is 14 residues. CDR3 DNA sequence: TGTGCCAGCAGCGTACAAGGACAGGGGCACGGCTACACCTTC. Translating it yields CASSVQGQGHGYTF.

The chain is built from TRBV30 and TRBJ1-2, with 8 bases aligning to TRBD1. The CDR3 runs 13 residues. V was clipped by 3 bases and J by 6 bases; unmatched bases: 6. Germline-derived CDR1 and CDR2 are GTSNPN and SVGIG (reference sequence). The CDR3: CAWSRGQVDGYTF. Written as DNA, the CDR3 is TGTGCCTGGAGCCGGGGACAGGTCGATGGCTACACCTTC.

This clone appeared a few times. The CDR3 DNA sequence: TGTGCCAGTCGGCAGGGGCAGTACGAGCAGTACTTC. Translation gives CASRQGQYEQYF. This chain links TRBV19 with TRBJ2-7; a possible D gene is TRBD1 (6 bases). This CDR3 is built from 12 residues. Germline values: CDR1 LNHDA, CDR2 SQIVND (reference sequence). Trimming took off 8 bases at V and 4 bases at J, with 12 bases between the two ends. Full variable domain (outside the CDR3, taken from reference TRBV19 and TRBJ2-7): DGGITQSPKYLFRKEGQNVTLSCEQNLNHDAMYWYRQDPGQGLRLIYYSQIVNDFQKGDIAEGYSVSREKKESFPLTVTSAQKNPTAFYLCASRQGQYEQYFGPGTRLTVT.

This chain joins TRBV5-1 and TRBJ2-3; 10 positions agree with TRBD2. Germline-derived CDR1 and CDR2 are SGHRS and YFSETQ. CDR3 length: 15 residues. The trim removed 3 bases at V and 3 bases at J, leaving 4 bases unmatched. In DNA form, the CDR3 reads TGCGCCAGCAGCTCTAGCGGGGGCCGTACAGATACGCAGTATTTT. Translating gives CASSSSGGRTDTQYF. Combining the CDR3 with reference TRBV5-1 and TRBJ2-3 gives the whole variable domain KAGVTQTPRYLIKTRGQQVTLSCSPISGHRSVSWYQQTPGQGLQFLFEYFSETQRNKGNFPGRFSGRQFSNSRSEMNVSTLELGDSALYLCASSSSGGRTDTQYFGPGTRLTVL.

CDR3 residues: CASRRQSYEQYF. CDR3 nucleotides: TGTGCCAGCAGGAGACAGAGCTACGAGCAGTACTTC. The V and J genes are TRBV2 and TRBJ2-7; tentative D call: TRBD1 (5 bases). The germline gives CDR1 SNHLY, CDR2 FYNNEI. The CDR3 contains 12 residues. The germline V and J ends were trimmed by 6 bases and 3 bases, with 9 bases remaining between them.

The chain recombines TRBV15 with TRBJ2-7, with 7 positions matching TRBD1. This CDR3 spans 15 amino acids. CDR1 LNHNV and CDR2 YYDKDF come from the germline V gene (reference sequence). The V segment lost 3 bases and the J segment 2 bases; nucleotides outside the gene matches: 7. The CDR3: CATSRTGSFTYEQYF. The DNA of the CDR3 is TGTGCCACCAGCAGGACAGGGTCCTTTACCTACGAGCAGTACTTC.

This chain links TRBV19 with TRBJ1-5; tentative D call: TRBD1 (6 bases). This CDR3 has 14 amino acids. Trimming removed 3 bases from V and 7 bases from J, with 13 bases in between. CDR1 is LNHDA, CDR2 SQIVND, per germline (reference sequence). CDR3 in amino acids: CASSIPVRGQPQHF. The CDR3 DNA sequence: TGTGCCAGTAGTATCCCCGTCAGGGGACAGCCCCAGCATTTT.

The chain couples TRBV29-1 to TRBJ2-1; possible D gene TRBD1, 6 bases. The V end was cut by 6 bases, the J end by 0 bases, with 15 bases between. CDR1 is SQVTM, CDR2 ANQGSEA, per germline. There are 15 residues in the CDR3. The CDR3 region has the DNA TGCAGCGTCGATACAGGACAGAGCTCCTACAATGAGCAGTTCTTC. Translated, it gives CSVDTGQSSYNEQFF.

The chain couples TRBV15 to TRBJ1-1; D gene ambiguous. The CDR3 runs to 14 residues. V was trimmed by 5 bases and J by 4 bases, leaving 14 bases between them. Per germline, CDR1 LNHNV and CDR2 YYDKDF (reference sequence). The CDR3 sequence: CATSGAGFGTEAFF. Written as DNA, the CDR3 is TGTGCCACCAGCGGTGCGGGGTTCGGCACTGAAGCTTTCTTT.

This clone appeared a few times. The chain is built from TRBV6-6 and TRBJ2-6, with 7 bases that match TRBD1. V shed 5 bases and J 0 bases; nucleotides not matched to a gene: 1. Germline V lookup: CDR1 MNHNY, CDR2 SVGAGI (reference sequence). This CDR3 is 15 amino acids long. The CDR3: CASSRDSSGANVLTF. CDR3 sequence (DNA): TGTGCCAGCAGTCGGGACAGCTCTGGGGCCAACGTCCTGACTTTC.

The rearrangement links TRBV25-1 to TRBJ1-2; 7 nucleotides match TRBD1. Germline values: CDR1 MGHDK, CDR2 SYGVNS. This CDR3 comprises 16 residues. The junction had 16 bases not matched to a gene; V was cut back by 4 bases and J by 8 bases. CDR3 protein: CASSVIGGQRFSGYTF. CDR3 bases: TGTGCCAGCAGTGTGATTGGGGGACAGCGCTTTTCGGGCTACACCTTC.

The V and J genes are TRBV5-6 and TRBJ1-1; the D is unclear. Germline V lookup: CDR1 SGHDT, CDR2 YYEEEE. The CDR3 is made up of 13 amino acids. The V and J ends lost 7 bases and 0 bases respectively, with 10 bases between them. The CDR3, as DNA: TGTGCCAGCGCGCCGGGGTTGAACACTGAAGCTTTCTTT. Protein: CASAPGLNTEAFF.

V and J are TRBV11-2 and TRBJ2-7; D might be TRBD1 (9 bases). Germline V CDR1 and CDR2: SGHAT, FQNNGV. CDR3 length: 14 amino acids. The V end lost 5 bases, the J end lost 6 bases, and 17 bases lay between the germline ends. CDR3 protein: CASSIAGQGGEQYF. The CDR3 nucleotides are TGTGCCAGCAGCATAGCGGGACAGGGAGGCGAGCAGTACTTC.

On this clone itself: Its ends do not fully match the called genes, so a read error is possible. The chain carries TRBV4-1 and TRBJ1-5, with TRBD1 as a possible D gene (5 bases). The CDR3 length is 16 residues. Germline assignment: CDR1 MGHRA and CDR2 YSYEKL. The CDR3 region is CASTQEAGYSNQPQHF. In DNA form, the CDR3 reads TGCGCCAGCACCCAAGAGGCAGGGTATAGCAATCAGCCCCAGCATTTT.

The J gene is TRBJ2-7, the V gene TRBV7-6, with TRBD2 matching 16 bases. The ends lost 3 bases at V and 4 bases at J; junction bases unmatched: 0. The CDR3 totals 15 residues. Germline V gives CDR1 SGHVS, CDR2 FNYEAQ. CDR3 coding DNA: TGTGCCAGCAGCTTGGGACTAGCGGGAGGGTACGAGCAGTACTTC. Protein: CASSLGLAGGYEQYF.

The rearrangement joins TRBV6-4 to TRBJ1-2, with TRBD1 identical over 10 bases. J was trimmed by 3 bases and V by 4 bases; bases with no gene match: 2. The germline V gene encodes CDR1 MRHNA and CDR2 SNTAGT. The CDR3 is 14 residues long. CDR3 sequence reads: CASSATGGDYGYTF. CDR3 nucleotides: TGTGCCAGCAGTGCGACAGGGGGCGACTATGGCTACACCTTC.